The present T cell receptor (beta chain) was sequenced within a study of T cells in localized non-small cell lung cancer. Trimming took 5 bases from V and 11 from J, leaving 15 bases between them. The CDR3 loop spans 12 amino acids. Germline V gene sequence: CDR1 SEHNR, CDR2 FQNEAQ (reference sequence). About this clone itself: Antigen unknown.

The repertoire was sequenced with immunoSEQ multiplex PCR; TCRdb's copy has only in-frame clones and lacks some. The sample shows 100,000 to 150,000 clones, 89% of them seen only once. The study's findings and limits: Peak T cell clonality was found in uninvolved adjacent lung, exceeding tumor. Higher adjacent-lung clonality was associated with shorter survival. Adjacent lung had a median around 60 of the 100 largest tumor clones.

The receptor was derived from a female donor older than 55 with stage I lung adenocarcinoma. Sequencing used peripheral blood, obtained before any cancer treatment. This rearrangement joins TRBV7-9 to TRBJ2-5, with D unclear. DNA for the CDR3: TGTGCCAGCAGCAAACAGTTAGCCGTACAGTACTTC. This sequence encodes CASSKQLAVQYF.